This T cell receptor beta chain is from a study of response to subunit inactivated influenza vaccine. MiXCR was run by TCRdb on the RT-PCR reads, yielding one entry per CDR3 protein. The data contain more than 200,000 distinct CDR3 sequences, more than 10% of them singletons. The sample holds a few counts of this clonotype. Its antigen is still unknown. Whole-study results and caveats: Authors suggested that a seasonal influenza vaccination recruits few new T cells each time.

The material was non-naive T cells sorted from PBMCs, obtained roughly 2 weeks before vaccination. The TCR was taken from a middle-aged man who received an inactivated influenza vaccine.

The CDR3 reads CASSSILLGRVPYEQYF. CDR3 DNA: TGTGCCAGCAGCTCCATCCTTTTAGGGCGTGTGCCCTACGAGCAGTACTTC. The chain uses TRBV6-1 and TRBJ2-7; D is unclear. The CDR3 runs to 17 residues. Trimming cost V 6 bases and J 2 bases, with 23 bases left between them. Germline CDR1 MNHNS, CDR2 SASEGT.